A selection of T cell receptor beta chains follows, all from one sample in a study of OX40 agonist ivuxolimab in advanced cancers. Only in-frame clones appear in the TCRdb table, and some are missing; sequencing was by immunoSEQ multiplex PCR. The sample records tens of thousands of clones, 70% to 90% being singletons. The sequencing here drew on CD4+ or CD8+ T cells sorted from blood, taken in a trial of the OX40 agonist ivuxolimab. The receptors derive from an adult with an advanced solid tumor such as melanoma, head and neck, liver or kidney cancer. Each CDR3 is given with its conserved first and last residue. A D gene is named only where the DNA matches it firmly. Rows may omit the clone size; those that give it use once, few, many or a size class.

cdr3_nt,cdr3_aa,clone_size,d_call,j_call,v_call
TGTGCCAGCAGCTTAGTGTCGGGGCAACAAGCCAAAAACATTCAGTACTTC,CASSLVSGQQAKNIQYF,.,.,TRBJ2-4,TRBV7-2
TGCGCCAGCAGCTTGATCCCCACCAGCACAGATACGCAGTATTTT,CASSLIPTSTDTQYF,.,.,TRBJ2-3,TRBV5-1
TGCGCCAGCAGCTTAGAGGGCGCGAGCACAGATACGCAGTATTTT,CASSLEGASTDTQYF,.,.,TRBJ2-3,TRBV5-1
TGTGCCAGCAGCTCCCTGCTCAGGGCCGTCTCCTACAATGAGCAGTTCTTC,CASSSLLRAVSYNEQFF,.,.,TRBJ2-1,TRBV11-2
TGTGCCAGCAGTTACCGAGCAGGCTATGGCTACACCTTC,CASSYRAGYGYTF,.,.,TRBJ1-2,TRBV6-5
TGTGCCAGCTCACCCTATGGACGAGGTCTAATACAGAACACTGAAGCTTTCTTT,CASSPYGRGLIQNTEAFF,.,.,TRBJ1-1,TRBV18
TGCAGTGCTGGACGGACCAATGAGCAGTTCTTC,CSAGRTNEQFF,.,.,TRBJ2-1,TRBV20-1
TGTGCCAGCAGCTTGTCCGGGATATACTCCTACAATGAGCAGTTCTTC,CASSLSGIYSYNEQFF,once,.,TRBJ2-1,TRBV5-6
TGCAGCGTGTGGACCCATGACAATGAGCAGTTCTTC,CSVWTHDNEQFF,.,.,TRBJ2-1,TRBV29-1
TGTGCCAGCAGCAAAACGGGACGAGCGGCTTTCTTT,CASSKTGRAAFF,.,.,TRBJ1-1,TRBV21-1
TGTGCCAGCAGCTTGCAGGGTGAGCCCGGGGAGCTGTTTTTT,CASSLQGEPGELFF,.,.,TRBJ2-2,TRBV5-8
TGTGCCAGCAGAGAGGACGGATTGAACACCGGGGAGCTGTTTTTT,CASREDGLNTGELFF,.,.,TRBJ2-2,TRBV2
TGTGCCAGTAGTTTCTCTGGGACAGGGGGTAATGAGCAGTTCTTC,CASSFSGTGGNEQFF,.,TRBD1,TRBJ2-1,TRBV19
TGTGCCAGCAGCCTACCTGGGGACAGGGACGCAGATACGCAGTATTTT,CASSLPGDRDADTQYF,.,TRBD1,TRBJ2-3,TRBV28
TGTGCCAGCAGTTCACTAGCGGGAATCCGAGGGACAGATACGCAGTATTTT,CASSSLAGIRGTDTQYF,.,TRBD2,TRBJ2-3,TRBV27
TGTGCCAGCAGCATCGGCCAACCGCTCTCTGGAAACACCATATATTTT,CASSIGQPLSGNTIYF,.,.,TRBJ1-3,TRBV6-6
TGCAGCGTTGAAGATCAAACGCAAAGAAACACCATATATTTT,CSVEDQTQRNTIYF,.,.,TRBJ1-3,TRBV29-1
TGCGCCAGCAGCTTGGAGGGGACTAGCGGGAAAAACATTCAGTACTTC,CASSLEGTSGKNIQYF,.,TRBD2,TRBJ2-4,TRBV5-1
TGCGCCAGCAGCCAAGGACCGGGACAGATCTACGAGCAGTACTTC,CASSQGPGQIYEQYF,.,TRBD1,TRBJ2-7,TRBV4-1
TGCGCCAGCAGCTTGGGGGCGGCCAACACTGAAGCTTTCTTT,CASSLGAANTEAFF,.,.,TRBJ1-1,TRBV5-1
TGTGCCAGCAGTCTGGGTCTAGCGGGAGGAGTAGATACGCAGTATTTT,CASSLGLAGGVDTQYF,.,TRBD2,TRBJ2-3,TRBV27
TGTGCCAGCAGCTGGCCGGGACTAGCGGGAGCATATAAGAATGAGCAGTTCTTC,CASSWPGLAGAYKNEQFF,once,TRBD2,TRBJ2-1,TRBV7-9
TGTGCCAGCTCACCATGGGCCAGGGGGGACTACAATGAGCAGTTCTTC,CASSPWARGDYNEQFF,.,.,TRBJ2-1,TRBV18
TGTGCCAGCAGTTCATTTTTGAACACTGAAGCTTTCTTT,CASSSFLNTEAFF,.,.,TRBJ1-1,TRBV28
TGTGCCAGCAGTCTAGATGATTGGGACACTGAAGCTTTCTTT,CASSLDDWDTEAFF,.,.,TRBJ1-1,TRBV6-5
TGTGCCAGCAGCACACCCACCGGGGACCCAGAGGGCGAAAAACTGTTTTTT,CASSTPTGDPEGEKLFF,.,.,TRBJ1-4,TRBV7-2
TGTGCCAGCAGCTTGGTGGGACAGGGGTTGGAGACCCAGTACTTC,CASSLVGQGLETQYF,.,TRBD1,TRBJ2-5,TRBV5-4
TGTGCCAGCAGTCCCCGCGCTGGCCCCTACGAGCAGTACTTC,CASSPRAGPYEQYF,.,.,TRBJ2-7,TRBV9
TGTGCCACCAGCACCAGGGGCTCCGACCGTTCCTACGAGCAGTACTTC,CATSTRGSDRSYEQYF,.,.,TRBJ2-7,TRBV15
TGTGCCAGTAGTATTGGGACAGGCAATGAGCAGTTCTTC,CASSIGTGNEQFF,.,TRBD1,TRBJ2-1,TRBV19
TGTGCCAGCAGCGTAGGTGGGGCGAGGAACACCGGGGAGCTGTTTTTT,CASSVGGARNTGELFF,.,.,TRBJ2-2,TRBV9
TGTGCCAGCAGCTCCCGGCCGGAAGGCGGCTACACCTTC,CASSSRPEGGYTF,.,.,TRBJ1-2,TRBV11-2
TGTGCCAGCTCAGCCGAGGGTGCTGGGGCCAACGTCCTGACTTTC,CASSAEGAGANVLTF,once,.,TRBJ2-6,TRBV18
TGTGCCAGCAGCTTGGAGTTTTGGGGACAAGAGACCCAGTACTTC,CASSLEFWGQETQYF,.,.,TRBJ2-5,TRBV7-2
TGTGCCAGTAGCTTTCCGGTCGGTGAGCAGTTCTTC,CASSFPVGEQFF,.,.,TRBJ2-1,TRBV19
TGTGCCAGCAGCACCTGGGAGAGCACAGATACGCAGTATTTT,CASSTWESTDTQYF,.,.,TRBJ2-3,TRBV9
TGTGCCAGCAGCTTGCCCAAACTCGGGACTAGCGGGAGGCATGAGCAGTTCTTC,CASSLPKLGTSGRHEQFF,.,TRBD2,TRBJ2-1,TRBV7-9
TGTGCCACAAAACTACAGGGGGGGCCCAATGAGCAGTTCTTC,CATKLQGGPNEQFF,.,.,TRBJ2-1,TRBV15
TGTGCCAGTAGGCCCCGGAACGGGGGATATGGCTACACCTTC,CASRPRNGGYGYTF,.,.,TRBJ1-2,TRBV19
TGTGCCAGCAGTTCCCTCGGAGGATCCTACAATGAGCAGTTCTTC,CASSSLGGSYNEQFF,.,.,TRBJ2-1,TRBV27
TGTGCCAGCAGCTTAACCTCGGGACTAGCGGCGAACACCGGGGAGCTGTTTTTT,CASSLTSGLAANTGELFF,.,TRBD2,TRBJ2-2,TRBV7-6
TGTGCCAGCTCACCTCCAAGTTGGACCGGGGAGCTGTTTTTT,CASSPPSWTGELFF,once,.,TRBJ2-2,TRBV18
TGTGCCAGCAGTGCTGGCGGGAGGCTATACACAGATACGCAGTATTTT,CASSAGGRLYTDTQYF,.,TRBD2,TRBJ2-3,TRBV6-1
TGTGCCAGCAGCTTAATAGCACCCAACCATGAGCAGTTCTTC,CASSLIAPNHEQFF,few,.,TRBJ2-1,TRBV7-3
TGTGCCAGCAGCTTGGCACAGGGTAGCAATCAGCCCCAGCATTTT,CASSLAQGSNQPQHF,.,.,TRBJ1-5,TRBV5-6
TGTGCCAGCAGTCCCTACAGGGAACTAACTAGCGGCTACACCTTC,CASSPYRELTSGYTF,.,.,TRBJ1-2,TRBV28
TGCGCCAGCAGCTTGGCCGGCGGGGAGACCCAGTACTTC,CASSLAGGETQYF,.,.,TRBJ2-5,TRBV5-1
.,CASSLRASSYEQYF,.,.,TRBJ2-7,TRBV27
TGTGCCAGCAGAGTTATGGGACAGGGGACTGCCTACGAGCAGTACTTC,CASRVMGQGTAYEQYF,.,TRBD1,TRBJ2-7,TRBV6-6